This T cell receptor (beta chain) was sequenced for a study of blood T cell repertoires in COVID-19. The CDR3 extends over 13 amino acids. Trimming stripped 3 bases from V and 6 bases from J, with 11 bases between. Germline V gene lookup returns CDR1 SGHAT and CDR2 FQNNGV. Original handling: Reference gene primer amplification yielded estimated nucleated cell counts. Data came from immunoSEQ multiplex PCR; TCRdb stores just in-frame clones and leaves some out. That table supplies the V and J calls and clone size; D and trimming were determined from the DNA. The sample yields a few hundred thousand clones, around 89% seen once.

The sequence came from a woman in her forties or fifties with COVID-19, enrolled during active disease. The chain combines TRBV11-2 with TRBJ1-1, with D unclear. Sequenced sample: peripheral blood. The CDR3 is CASSFFEAAEAFF. The CDR3 DNA sequence: TGTGCCAGCAGCTTTTTCGAGGCGGCTGAAGCTTTCTTT.